Detailed here is one TCR beta chain. What this receptor recognizes is not known. No quality values exist for individual bases; no much larger clone is one base distant. Thawed unstimulated PBMCs were stained for CD3, CD4 and CD8 and FACS-sorted into CD3+CD4+ and CD3+CD8+ populations. Randomization to immunosuppression withdrawal applied to every one of the 8 studied subjects. Genomic DNA was isolated with the Qiagen DNeasy Blood and Tissue Kit. The CDR3 goes from the cysteine to the phenylalanine over 14 residues. Here the CDR3 DNA is all that survives: 42 bases in frame from base 1. The germline V gene gives CDR1 as SGHTA and CDR2 as FQGNSA. Germline trimming: 1 base from V, 7 bases from J; junction bases outside gene matches: 5. Frozen genomic DNA underwent high-throughput TCRbeta CDR3 sequencing by immunoSEQ, including PCR amplification, mapping, bias correction and internal controls. The paper's processing steps were these. Productive rearrangements were kept, and unique TCRbeta sequences were defined by CDR3 nucleotide sequence plus V and J gene. Donor-reactive sequences required at least 5-fold expansion in CFSE-low cells versus unstimulated pre-transplant cells and at least 0.01% frequency. Minimum frequency thresholds were set for each subject on the basis of the unstimulated sample with the lowest template count, so that a detection power of at least 90% was ensured. Jensen-Shannon divergence between the top 1000 TCRbeta sequences after and before transplant was used to measure repertoire turnover. Changes in detection of donor-reactive sequences were assessed with two-sided Fisher's exact tests. TCRdb obtained this table from immuneACCESS and retained in-frame rearrangements with V and J assigned. These tables miss some clones; where compared with another copy, unresolved V genes account for less than half of the shortfall, and the remainder is unexplained. The V and J calls and clone size come from that table; D and trimming were worked out from the DNA. This sample is represented by tens of thousands of clones; 75% to 90% of them were singletons. The top ten clones comprise less than 3.5% of the sample.

This sample is part of a study of T cell clones after liver transplantation (dated by TCRdb to between 2018 and 2021). Notes on the research overall: The samples were obtained from ITN030ST, a randomized trial that attempted immunosuppression withdrawal within 2 years after liver transplantation. Blood samples were taken pre-transplant, pre-randomization before withdrawal, and post-randomization after full withdrawal or failed withdrawal. The studied cohort comprised 8 liver transplant recipients, 3 classified as tolerant and 5 as non-tolerant. Donor-reactive T cell clones were identified using TCRbeta sequencing after a pre-transplant mixed lymphocyte reaction and were then followed in post-transplant blood. As an antigen-independent comparator for donor-reactive sequences, third party-reactive TCRbeta sequences were also identified from pre-transplant MLRs. Tolerance was defined as complete withdrawal of immunosuppression for at least one year without a rise in liver enzymes beyond twice the upper limit of normal. Of the eight recipients, a few were HCV-positive, while the remaining recipients had been transplanted for non-autoimmune, non-viral indications. Subjects received no induction therapy and standard immunosuppression until randomization at 12-24 months post-transplant.

What the study reported, not specific to this receptor: Because allograft tissue specimens were not available, migration of donor-reactive T cells into the graft, rather than deletion, may have occurred. Donor-reactive sequences decreased more than third party-reactive sequences, which suggests partial antigen-specific deletion that was not related to withdrawal success. Once repertoire turnover was taken into account, donor-reactive detection showed a significant reduction for CD4 in 7 of 8 subjects and for CD8 in 8 of 8. Low numbers of available donor cells limited the measurable donor-reactive repertoire in a couple of subjects. The conclusions were considered preliminary, being limited by small, heterogeneous patient numbers and non-standardized post-transplant time points. Circulating donor-reactive CD4 TCRbeta sequences fell significantly post-transplant in most of the 8 subjects, irrespective of tolerance or HCV status.

In this chain, TRBV7-2 is recombined with TRBJ2-7, with TRBD2 identical over 9 junction bases. This sequence was found in a human patient who received a liver transplant. Some T cells may have been brought in with the graft after a transplant. The sequencing used CD4+ T cells from blood, collected at the 22-month timepoint. CDR3 sequence: CASSLVAGVREQYF. The DNA sequence follows: TGTGCCAGCAGCTTAGTAGCGGGGGTGAGGGAGCAGTACTTC.